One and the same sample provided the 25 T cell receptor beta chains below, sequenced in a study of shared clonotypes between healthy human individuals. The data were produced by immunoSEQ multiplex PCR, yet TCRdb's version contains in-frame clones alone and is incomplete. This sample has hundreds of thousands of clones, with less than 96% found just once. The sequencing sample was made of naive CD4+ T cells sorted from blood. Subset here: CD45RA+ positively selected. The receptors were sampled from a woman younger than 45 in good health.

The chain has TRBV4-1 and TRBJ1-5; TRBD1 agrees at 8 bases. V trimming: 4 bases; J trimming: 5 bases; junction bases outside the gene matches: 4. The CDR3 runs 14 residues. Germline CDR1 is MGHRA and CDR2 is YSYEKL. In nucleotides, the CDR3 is TGCGCCAGCAGCCCGGGGACAGGATATCAGCCCCAGCATTTT. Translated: CASSPGTGYQPQHF.

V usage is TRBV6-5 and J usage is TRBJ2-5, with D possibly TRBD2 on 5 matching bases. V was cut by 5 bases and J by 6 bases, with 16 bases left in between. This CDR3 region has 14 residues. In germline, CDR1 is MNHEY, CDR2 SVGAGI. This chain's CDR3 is CASSVALAQQTQYF. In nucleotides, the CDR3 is TGTGCCAGCAGTGTGGCATTAGCGCAGCAGACCCAGTACTTC.

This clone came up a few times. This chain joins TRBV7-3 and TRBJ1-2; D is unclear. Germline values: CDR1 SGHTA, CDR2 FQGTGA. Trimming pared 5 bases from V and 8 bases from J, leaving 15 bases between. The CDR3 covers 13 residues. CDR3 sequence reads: CASSAGNSLGYTF. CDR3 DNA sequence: TGTGCCAGCAGCGCCGGGAATTCTCTGGGCTACACCTTC.

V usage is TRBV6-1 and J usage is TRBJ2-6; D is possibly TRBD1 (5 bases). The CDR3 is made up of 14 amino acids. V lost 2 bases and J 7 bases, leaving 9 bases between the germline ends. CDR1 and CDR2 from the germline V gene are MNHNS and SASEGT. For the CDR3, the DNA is TGTGCCAGCAGTGAACAGGGAAAAGCCAACGTCCTGACTTTC. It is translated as CASSEQGKANVLTF.

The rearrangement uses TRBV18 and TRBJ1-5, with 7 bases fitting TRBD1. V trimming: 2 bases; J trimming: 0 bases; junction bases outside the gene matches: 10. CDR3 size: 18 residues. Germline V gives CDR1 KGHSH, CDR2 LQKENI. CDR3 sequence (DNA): TGTGCCAGCTCACCATTTATAACAGGGGAGCATAGCAATCAGCCCCAGCATTTT. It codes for CASSPFITGEHSNQPQHF.

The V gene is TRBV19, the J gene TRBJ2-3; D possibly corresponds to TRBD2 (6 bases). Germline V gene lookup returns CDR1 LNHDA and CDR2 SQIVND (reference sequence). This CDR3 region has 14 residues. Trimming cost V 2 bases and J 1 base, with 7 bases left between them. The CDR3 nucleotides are TGTGCCAGTAGTATATGGGGGGGCACAGATACGCAGTATTTT. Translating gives CASSIWGGTDTQYF.

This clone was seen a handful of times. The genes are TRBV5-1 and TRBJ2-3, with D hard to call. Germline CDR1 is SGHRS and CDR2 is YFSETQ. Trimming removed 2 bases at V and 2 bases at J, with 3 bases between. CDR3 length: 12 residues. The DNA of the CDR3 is TGCGCCAGCAGCTTCACCACAGATACGCAGTATTTT. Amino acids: CASSFTTDTQYF.

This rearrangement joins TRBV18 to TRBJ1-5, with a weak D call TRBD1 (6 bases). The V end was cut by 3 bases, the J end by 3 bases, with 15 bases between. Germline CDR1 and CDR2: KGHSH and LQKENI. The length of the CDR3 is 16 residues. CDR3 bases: TGTGCCAGCTCACCGATACGGGGGGCTTCCAATCAGCCCCAGCATTTT. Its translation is CASSPIRGASNQPQHF.

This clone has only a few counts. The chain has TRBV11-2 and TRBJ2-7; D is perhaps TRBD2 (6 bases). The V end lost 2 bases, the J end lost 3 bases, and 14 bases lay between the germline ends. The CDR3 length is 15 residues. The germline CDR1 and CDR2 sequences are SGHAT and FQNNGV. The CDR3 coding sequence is TGTGCCAGCAGCTTACTCGCGGGAAAAGTCTACGAGCAGTACTTC. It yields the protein CASSLLAGKVYEQYF.

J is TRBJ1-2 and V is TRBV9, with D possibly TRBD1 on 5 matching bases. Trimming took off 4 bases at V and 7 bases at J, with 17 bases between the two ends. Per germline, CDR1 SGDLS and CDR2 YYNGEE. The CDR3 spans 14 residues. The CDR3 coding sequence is TGTGCCAGCAGCAGAGGGGTTGGGGACCCTGGCTACACCTTC. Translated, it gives CASSRGVGDPGYTF.

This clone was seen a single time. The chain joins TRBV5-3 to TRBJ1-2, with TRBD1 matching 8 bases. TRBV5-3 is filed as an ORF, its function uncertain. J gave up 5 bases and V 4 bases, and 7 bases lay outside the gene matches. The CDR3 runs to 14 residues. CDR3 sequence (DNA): TGTGCCAGAAGCGTCGACAGGGGACCGTATGGCTACACCTTC. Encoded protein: CARSVDRGPYGYTF.

The CDR3 region has the DNA TGTGCCAGTAGTCCCAACCACAGGGGAAATGAGCAGTTCTTC. Protein product: CASSPNHRGNEQFF. The rearrangement links TRBV19 to TRBJ2-1; 7 nucleotides line up with TRBD1. V shed 5 bases, J shed 7 bases, and the junction held 8 bases outside the gene matches. The germline gives CDR1 LNHDA, CDR2 SQIVND (reference sequence). The CDR3 extends over 14 amino acids.

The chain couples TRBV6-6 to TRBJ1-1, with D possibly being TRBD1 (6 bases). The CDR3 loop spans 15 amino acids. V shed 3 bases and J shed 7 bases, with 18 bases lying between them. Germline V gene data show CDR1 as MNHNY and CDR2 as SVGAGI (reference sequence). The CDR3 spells CASSYNWGASIEAFF. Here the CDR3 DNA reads TGTGCCAGCAGTTATAATTGGGGGGCCAGCATTGAAGCTTTCTTT.

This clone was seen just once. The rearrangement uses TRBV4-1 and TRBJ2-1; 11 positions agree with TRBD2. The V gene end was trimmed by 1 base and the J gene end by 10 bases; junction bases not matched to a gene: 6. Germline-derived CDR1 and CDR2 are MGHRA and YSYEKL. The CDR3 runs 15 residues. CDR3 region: CASSQVGTSGDEQFF. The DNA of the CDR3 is TGCGCCAGCAGCCAAGTGGGGACTAGCGGAGACGAGCAGTTCTTC.

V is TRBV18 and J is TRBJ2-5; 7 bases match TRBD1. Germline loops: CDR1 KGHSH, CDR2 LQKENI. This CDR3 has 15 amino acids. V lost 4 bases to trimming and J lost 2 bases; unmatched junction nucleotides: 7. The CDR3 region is CASSLTTGLQETQYF. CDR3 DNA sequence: TGTGCCAGCTCACTTACGACAGGGCTTCAAGAGACCCAGTACTTC. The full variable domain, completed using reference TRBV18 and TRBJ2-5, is NAGVMQNPRHLVRRRGQEARLRCSPMKGHSHVYWYRQLPEEGLKFMVYLQKENIIDESGMPKERFSAEFPKEGPSILRIQQVVRGDSAAYFCASSLTTGLQETQYFGPGTRLLVL.

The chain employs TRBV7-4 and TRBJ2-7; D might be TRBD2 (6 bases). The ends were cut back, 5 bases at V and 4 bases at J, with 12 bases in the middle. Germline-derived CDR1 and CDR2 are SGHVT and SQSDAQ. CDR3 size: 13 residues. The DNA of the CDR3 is TGTGCCAGCAGCACCATTGGAGGGTACGAGCAGTACTTC. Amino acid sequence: CASSTIGGYEQYF. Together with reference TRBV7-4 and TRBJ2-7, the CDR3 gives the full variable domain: GAGVSQSPRYKVAKRGRDVALRCDSISGHVTLYWYRQTLGQGSEVLTYSQSDAQRDKSGRPSGRFSAERPERSVSTLKIQRTEQGDSAVYLCASSTIGGYEQYFGPGTRLTVT.

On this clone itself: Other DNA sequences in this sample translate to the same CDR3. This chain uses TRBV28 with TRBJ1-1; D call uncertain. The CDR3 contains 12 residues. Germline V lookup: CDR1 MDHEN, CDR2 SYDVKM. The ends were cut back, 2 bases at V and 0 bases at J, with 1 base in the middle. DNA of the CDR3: TGTGCCAGCAGTTTACTGAACACTGAAGCTTTCTTT. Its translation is CASSLLNTEAFF.

The CDR3 region is CASSASGRGNEQFF. The CDR3 DNA is TGCGCCAGCAGTGCAAGCGGGAGGGGAAATGAGCAGTTCTTC. The rearrangement uses TRBV10-1 and TRBJ2-1, with 10 nucleotides matching TRBD2. J gave up 7 bases and V 4 bases, and 4 bases lay outside the gene matches. The germline CDR1 and CDR2 sequences are WNHNN and SYGVQD (reference sequence). CDR3 length equals 14 residues.

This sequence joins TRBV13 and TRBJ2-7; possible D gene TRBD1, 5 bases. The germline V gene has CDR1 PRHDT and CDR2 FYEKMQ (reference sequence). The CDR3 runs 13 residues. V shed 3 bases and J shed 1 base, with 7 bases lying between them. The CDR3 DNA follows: TGTGCCAGCAGCTTCGACAGATCCTACGAGCAGTACTTC. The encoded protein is CASSFDRSYEQYF.

The CDR3 DNA is TGTGCCAGCAGCTCAGCAGGGGTCCATGGCTACACCTTC. It specifies CASSSAGVHGYTF. This chain uses TRBV5-4 with TRBJ1-2, with D maybe TRBD1 (6 bases). The CDR3 spans 13 residues. CDR1 and CDR2 (germline): SGHNT, YYREEE (reference sequence). Trimming removed 3 bases at V and 6 bases at J, with 12 bases between. Full variable domain (outside the CDR3, taken from reference TRBV5-4 and TRBJ1-2): ETGVTQSPTHLIKTRGQQVTLRCSSQSGHNTVSWYQQALGQGPQFIFQYYREEENGRGNFPPRFSGLQFPNYSSELNVNALELDDSALYLCASSSAGVHGYTFGSGTRLTVV.

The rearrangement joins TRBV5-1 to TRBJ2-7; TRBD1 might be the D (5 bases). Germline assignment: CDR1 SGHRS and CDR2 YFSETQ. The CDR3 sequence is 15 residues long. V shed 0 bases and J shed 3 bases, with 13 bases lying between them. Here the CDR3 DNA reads TGCGCCAGCAGCTTGGATGGGGCAGAGTACTACGAGCAGTACTTC. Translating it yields CASSLDGAEYYEQYF.

CDR3 region: CASSWGDGSYGYTF. CDR3 DNA sequence: TGTGCCAGCAGCTGGGGGGATGGGAGCTATGGCTACACCTTC. The rearrangement links TRBV5-4 to TRBJ1-2, with D perhaps TRBD1 (5 bases). The CDR3 has 14 residues. Trimming stripped 3 bases from V and 4 bases from J, with 13 bases between. Germline loops: CDR1 SGHNT, CDR2 YYREEE (reference sequence).

The CDR3: CARRQGKSGNTIYF. The CDR3 bases are TGTGCCAGACGACAGGGGAAATCTGGAAACACCATATATTTT. The gene calls are TRBV19 and TRBJ1-3, with 8 positions matching TRBD1. The CDR3 extends over 14 amino acids. The V gene end was trimmed by 9 bases and the J gene end by 1 base; junction bases not matched to a gene: 5. CDR1 is LNHDA and CDR2 is SQIVND in the germline V gene (reference sequence).

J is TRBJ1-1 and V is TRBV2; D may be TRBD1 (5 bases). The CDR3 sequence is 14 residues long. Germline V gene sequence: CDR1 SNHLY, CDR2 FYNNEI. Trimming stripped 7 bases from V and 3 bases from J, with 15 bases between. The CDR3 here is CASTQRGGDTEAFF. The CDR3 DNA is TGTGCCAGCACCCAGCGGGGGGGTGACACTGAAGCTTTCTTT.

The CDR3, as DNA: TGTGCCAGCAGTTACTCATCGGCGGCTGAAGCTTTCTTT. This encodes CASSYSSAAEAFF. The chain has TRBV6-6 and TRBJ1-1, with D unclear. The CDR3 is 13 residues long. In germline, CDR1 is MNHNY, CDR2 SVGAGI (reference sequence). V lost 0 bases and J lost 6, with 8 bases in between.